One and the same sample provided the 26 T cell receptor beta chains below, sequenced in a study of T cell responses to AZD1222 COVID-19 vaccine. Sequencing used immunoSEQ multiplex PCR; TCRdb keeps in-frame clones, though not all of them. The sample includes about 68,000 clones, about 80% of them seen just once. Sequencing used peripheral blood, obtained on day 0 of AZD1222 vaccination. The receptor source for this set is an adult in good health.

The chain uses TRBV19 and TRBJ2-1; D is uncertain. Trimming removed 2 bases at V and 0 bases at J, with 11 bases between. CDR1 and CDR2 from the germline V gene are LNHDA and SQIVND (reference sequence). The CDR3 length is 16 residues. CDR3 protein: CASSISGRSSYNEQFF. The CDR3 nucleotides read TGTGCCAGTAGTATATCAGGCAGGAGCTCCTACAATGAGCAGTTCTTC.

The CDR3, as DNA: TGTGCCAGCTCCGAAACAACATGGTTCAATCAGCCCCAGCATTTT. It yields the protein CASSETTWFNQPQHF. The chain employs TRBV28 and TRBJ1-5; unclear D gene. The V gene's germline CDR1 is MDHEN and CDR2 SYDVKM. This CDR3 has 15 residues. V was cut by 8 bases and J by 3 bases, with 17 bases left in between.

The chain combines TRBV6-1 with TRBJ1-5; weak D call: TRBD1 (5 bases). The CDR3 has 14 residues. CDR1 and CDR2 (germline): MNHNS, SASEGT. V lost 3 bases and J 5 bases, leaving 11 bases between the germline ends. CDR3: CASSDGARYQPQHF. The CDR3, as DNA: TGTGCCAGCAGTGACGGGGCGAGGTATCAGCCCCAGCATTTT.

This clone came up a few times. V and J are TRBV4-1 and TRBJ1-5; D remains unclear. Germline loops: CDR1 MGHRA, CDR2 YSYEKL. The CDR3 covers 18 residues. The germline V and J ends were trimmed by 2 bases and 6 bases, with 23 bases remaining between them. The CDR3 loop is CASSQTLSGRRKGQPQHF. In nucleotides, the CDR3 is TGCGCCAGCAGCCAAACCCTCAGTGGGCGGAGAAAGGGTCAGCCCCAGCATTTT.

In DNA form, the CDR3 reads TGCGCCAGCAGCTTGGATGTGGCTCTGAACACCGGGGAGCTGTTTTTT. Amino acids: CASSLDVALNTGELFF. The genes are TRBV5-1 and TRBJ2-2; D not resolved. Per germline, CDR1 SGHRS and CDR2 YFSETQ. The CDR3 totals 16 residues. Trimming removed 0 bases from V and 1 base from J, with 10 bases in between.

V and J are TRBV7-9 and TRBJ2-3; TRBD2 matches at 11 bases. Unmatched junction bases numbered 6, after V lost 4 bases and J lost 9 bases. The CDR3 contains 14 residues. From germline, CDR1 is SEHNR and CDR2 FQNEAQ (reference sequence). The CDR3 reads CASSSIAGGPTQYF. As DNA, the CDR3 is TGTGCCAGCAGCTCAATAGCGGGGGGGCCCACGCAGTATTTT.

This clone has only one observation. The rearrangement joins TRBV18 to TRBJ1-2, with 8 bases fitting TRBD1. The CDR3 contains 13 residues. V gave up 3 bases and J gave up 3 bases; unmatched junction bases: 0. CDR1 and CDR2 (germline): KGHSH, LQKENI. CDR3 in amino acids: CASSPGQDYGYTF. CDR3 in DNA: TGTGCCAGCTCACCGGGACAGGACTATGGCTACACCTTC.

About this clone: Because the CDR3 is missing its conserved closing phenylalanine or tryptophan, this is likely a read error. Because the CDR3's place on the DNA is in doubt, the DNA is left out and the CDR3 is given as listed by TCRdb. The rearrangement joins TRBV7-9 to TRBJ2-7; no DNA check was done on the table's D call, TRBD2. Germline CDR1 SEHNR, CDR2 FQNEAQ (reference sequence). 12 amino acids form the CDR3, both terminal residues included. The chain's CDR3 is CASSLGLVPPRP.

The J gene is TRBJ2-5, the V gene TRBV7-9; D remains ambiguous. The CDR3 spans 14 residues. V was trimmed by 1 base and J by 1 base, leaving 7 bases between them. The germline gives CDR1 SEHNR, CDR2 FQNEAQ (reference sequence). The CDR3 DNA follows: TGTGCCAGCAGCTTAGTAGGCAGCCAAGAGACCCAGTACTTC. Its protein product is CASSLVGSQETQYF. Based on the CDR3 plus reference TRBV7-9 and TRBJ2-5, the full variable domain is DTGVSQNPRHKITKRGQNVTFRCDPISEHNRLYWYRQTLGQGPEFLTYFQNEAQLEKSRLLSDRFSAERPKGSFSTLEIQRTEQGDSAMYLCASSLVGSQETQYFGPGTRLLVL.

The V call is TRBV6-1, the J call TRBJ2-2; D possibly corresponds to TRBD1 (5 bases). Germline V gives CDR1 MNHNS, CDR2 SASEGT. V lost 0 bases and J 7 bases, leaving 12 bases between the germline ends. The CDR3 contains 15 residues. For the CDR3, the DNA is TGTGCCAGCAGTGAAGCAGGCAGGGTTTTCGGGGAGCTGTTTTTT. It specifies CASSEAGRVFGELFF.

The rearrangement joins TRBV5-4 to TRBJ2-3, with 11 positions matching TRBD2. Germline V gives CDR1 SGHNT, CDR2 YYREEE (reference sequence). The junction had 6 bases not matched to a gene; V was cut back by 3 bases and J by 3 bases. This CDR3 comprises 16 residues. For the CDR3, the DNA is TGTGCCAGCAGCTCGGGACTAGCGGTCGCAACAGATACGCAGTATTTT. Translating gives CASSSGLAVATDTQYF.

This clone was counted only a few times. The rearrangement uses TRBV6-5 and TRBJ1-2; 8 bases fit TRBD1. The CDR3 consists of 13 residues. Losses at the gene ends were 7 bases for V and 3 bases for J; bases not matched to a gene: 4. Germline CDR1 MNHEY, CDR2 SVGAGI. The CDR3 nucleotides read TGTGCCAGCACCGGGACAGGATACTATGGCTACACCTTC. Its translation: CASTGTGYYGYTF.

The CDR3 DNA reads TGTGCCAGCAGCGGCGGGACAGGCCGCCCCACTCTGGGGGAGCAGTACTTC. As protein: CASSGGTGRPTLGEQYF. The chain has TRBV9 and TRBJ2-7, with 8 bases lining up with TRBD1. The CDR3 has 17 residues. Trimming took 3 bases from V and 7 from J; bases not matched to a gene: 18. Germline CDR1 SGDLS, CDR2 YYNGEE. The variable domain in full, with the rest retrieved from reference TRBV9 and TRBJ2-7, is DSGVTQTPKHLITATGQRVTLRCSPRSGDLSVYWYQQSLDQGLQFLIQYYNGEERAKGNILERFSAQQFPDLHSELNLSSLELGDSALYFCASSGGTGRPTLGEQYFGPGTRLTVT.

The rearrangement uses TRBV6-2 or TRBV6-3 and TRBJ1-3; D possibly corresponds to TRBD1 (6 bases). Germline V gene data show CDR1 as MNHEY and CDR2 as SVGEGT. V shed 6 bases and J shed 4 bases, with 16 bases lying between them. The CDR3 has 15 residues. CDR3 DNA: TGTGCCAGCAGCCACGCAGGGGACGGAGGAAACACCATATATTTT. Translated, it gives CASSHAGDGGNTIYF.

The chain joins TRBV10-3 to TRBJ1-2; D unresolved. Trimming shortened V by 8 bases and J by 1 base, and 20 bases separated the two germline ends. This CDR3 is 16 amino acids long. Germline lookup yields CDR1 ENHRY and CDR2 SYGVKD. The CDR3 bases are TGTGCCATCGGGCGAAGGACCGGGTCCGATAACTATGGCTACACCTTC. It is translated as CAIGRRTGSDNYGYTF.

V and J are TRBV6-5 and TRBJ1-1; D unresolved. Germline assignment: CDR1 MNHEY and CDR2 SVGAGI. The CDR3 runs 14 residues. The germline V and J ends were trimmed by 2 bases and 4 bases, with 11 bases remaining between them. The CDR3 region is CASSYGQLVTEAFF. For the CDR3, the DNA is TGTGCCAGCAGTTACGGGCAGCTGGTCACTGAAGCTTTCTTT.

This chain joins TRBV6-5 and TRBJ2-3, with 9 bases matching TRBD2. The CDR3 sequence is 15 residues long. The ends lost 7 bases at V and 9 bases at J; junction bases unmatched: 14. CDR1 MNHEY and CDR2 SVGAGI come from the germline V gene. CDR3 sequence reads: CASTGSGGRRSTQYF. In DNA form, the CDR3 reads TGTGCCAGCACCGGTAGCGGGGGCCGCAGGAGCACGCAGTATTTT.

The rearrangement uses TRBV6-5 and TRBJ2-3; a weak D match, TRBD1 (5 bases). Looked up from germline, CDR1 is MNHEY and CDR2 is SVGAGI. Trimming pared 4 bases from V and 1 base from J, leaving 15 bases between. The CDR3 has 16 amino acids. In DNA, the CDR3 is TGTGCCAGCAGTTCCGAGAGCTTGACAGGCACAGATACGCAGTATTTT. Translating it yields CASSSESLTGTDTQYF.

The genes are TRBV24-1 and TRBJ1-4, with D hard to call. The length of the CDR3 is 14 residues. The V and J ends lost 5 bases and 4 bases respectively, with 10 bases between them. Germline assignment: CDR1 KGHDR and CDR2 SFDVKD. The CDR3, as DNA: TGTGCCACCAGTGGGGGAAATCTTAATGAAAAACTGTTTTTT. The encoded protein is CATSGGNLNEKLFF.

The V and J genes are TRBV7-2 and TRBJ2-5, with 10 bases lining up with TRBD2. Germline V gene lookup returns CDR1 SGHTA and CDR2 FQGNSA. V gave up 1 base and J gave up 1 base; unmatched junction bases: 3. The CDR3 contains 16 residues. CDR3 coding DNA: TGTGCCAGCAGCTTAGAGAGCGGGGGGGCCCAAGAGACCCAGTACTTC. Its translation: CASSLESGGAQETQYF.

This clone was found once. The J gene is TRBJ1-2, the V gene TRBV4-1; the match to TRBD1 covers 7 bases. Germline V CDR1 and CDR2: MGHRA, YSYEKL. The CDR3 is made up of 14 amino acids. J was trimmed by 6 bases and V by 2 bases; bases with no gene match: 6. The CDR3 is CASSQRQGYDGYTF. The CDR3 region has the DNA TGCGCCAGCAGCCAAAGACAGGGTTATGATGGCTACACCTTC.

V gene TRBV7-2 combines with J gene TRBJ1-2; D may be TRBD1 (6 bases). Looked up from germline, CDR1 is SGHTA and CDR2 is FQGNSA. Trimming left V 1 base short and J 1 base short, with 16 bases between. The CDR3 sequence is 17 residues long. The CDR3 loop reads CASSLGQGFKYNYGYTF. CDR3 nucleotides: TGTGCCAGCAGCTTAGGGCAGGGGTTTAAGTATAACTATGGCTACACCTTC.

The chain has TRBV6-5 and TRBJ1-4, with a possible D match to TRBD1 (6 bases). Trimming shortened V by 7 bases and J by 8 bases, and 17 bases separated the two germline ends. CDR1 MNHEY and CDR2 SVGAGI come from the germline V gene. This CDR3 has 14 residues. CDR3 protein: CASTQGRGGEKLFF. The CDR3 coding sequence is TGTGCCAGCACGCAGGGGCGCGGTGGGGAAAAACTGTTTTTT.

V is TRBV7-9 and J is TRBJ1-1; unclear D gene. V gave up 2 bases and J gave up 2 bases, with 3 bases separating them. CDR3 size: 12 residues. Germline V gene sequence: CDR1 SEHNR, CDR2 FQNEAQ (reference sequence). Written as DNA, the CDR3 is TGTGCCAGCAGCTTACTTAACACTGAAGCTTTCTTT. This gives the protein CASSLLNTEAFF.

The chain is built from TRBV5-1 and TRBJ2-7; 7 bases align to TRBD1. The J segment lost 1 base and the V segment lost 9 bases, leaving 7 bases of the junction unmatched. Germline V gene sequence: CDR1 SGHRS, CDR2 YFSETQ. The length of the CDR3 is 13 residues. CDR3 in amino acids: CATAPTGSYEQYF. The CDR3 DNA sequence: TGCGCCACCGCCCCGACAGGGTCCTACGAGCAGTACTTC. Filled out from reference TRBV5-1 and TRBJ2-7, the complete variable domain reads KAGVTQTPRYLIKTRGQQVTLSCSPISGHRSVSWYQQTPGQGLQFLFEYFSETQRNKGNFPGRFSGRQFSNSRSEMNVSTLELGDSALYLCATAPTGSYEQYFGPGTRLTVT.

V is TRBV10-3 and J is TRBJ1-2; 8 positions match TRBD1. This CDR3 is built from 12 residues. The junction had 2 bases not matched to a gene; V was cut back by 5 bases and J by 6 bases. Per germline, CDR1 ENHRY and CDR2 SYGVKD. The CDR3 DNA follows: TGTGCCATCAGTCAGGGGGCACATGGCTACACCTTC. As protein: CAISQGAHGYTF.